This T cell receptor (beta chain) was documented in a study of T cells in localized non-small cell lung cancer. Trimming cost V 5 bases and J 15 bases; bases outside gene matches: 9. The CDR3 loop spans 12 amino acids. The germline gives CDR1 KGHSH, CDR2 LQKENI. Generated by immunoSEQ multiplex PCR, the TCRdb table keeps only in-frame clones and is missing some. The sample carries under 1,200 clones, approximately 22% recorded once. General study points: A denser population of T cells in blood accompanied longer overall survival. Median about 58 top-100 tumor clones were shared with paired adjacent lung. Of the tissues analyzed, uninvolved adjacent lung showed maximal T cell clonality, greater than tumor.

With regard to this clone: Its antigen is currently unknown.

This sequence was found in a female donor of 60 years or more with stage I lung adenocarcinoma. The V gene is TRBV18, the J gene TRBJ2-4; 8 bases fit TRBD1. Sequencing was performed on normal lung tissue next to the tumor, taken before any cancer treatment. CDR3 sequence reads: CASSKDRELGYF. In nucleotides, the CDR3 is TGTGCCAGCTCAAAGGACAGGGAATTGGGGTACTTC.